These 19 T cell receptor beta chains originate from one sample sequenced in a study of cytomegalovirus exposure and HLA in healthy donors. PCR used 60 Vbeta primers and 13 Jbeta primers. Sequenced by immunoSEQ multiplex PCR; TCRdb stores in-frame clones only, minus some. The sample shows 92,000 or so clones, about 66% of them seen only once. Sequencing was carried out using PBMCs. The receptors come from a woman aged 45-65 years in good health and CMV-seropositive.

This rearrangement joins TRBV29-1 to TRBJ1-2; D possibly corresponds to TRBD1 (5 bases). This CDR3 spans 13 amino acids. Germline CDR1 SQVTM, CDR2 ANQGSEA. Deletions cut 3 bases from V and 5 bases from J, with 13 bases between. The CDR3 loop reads CSVDPGVGYGYTF. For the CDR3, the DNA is TGCAGCGTTGACCCGGGGGTAGGGTATGGCTACACCTTC. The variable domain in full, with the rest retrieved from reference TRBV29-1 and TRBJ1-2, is SAVISQKPSRDICQRGTSLTIQCQVDSQVTMMFWYRQQPGQSLTLIATANQGSEATYESGFVIDKFPISRPNLTFSTLTVSNMSPEDSSIYLCSVDPGVGYGYTFGSGTRLTVV.

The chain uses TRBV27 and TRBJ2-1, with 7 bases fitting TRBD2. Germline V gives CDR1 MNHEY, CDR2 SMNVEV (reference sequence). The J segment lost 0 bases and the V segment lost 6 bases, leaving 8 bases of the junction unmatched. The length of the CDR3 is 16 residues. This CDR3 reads CASSPLAKSSYNEQFF. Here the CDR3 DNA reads TGTGCCAGCAGCCCACTAGCGAAGAGCTCCTACAATGAGCAGTTCTTC.

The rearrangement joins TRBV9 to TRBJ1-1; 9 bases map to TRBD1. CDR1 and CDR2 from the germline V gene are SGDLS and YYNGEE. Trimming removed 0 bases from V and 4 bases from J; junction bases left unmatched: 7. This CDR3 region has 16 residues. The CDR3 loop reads CASSVGGGQGFTEAFF. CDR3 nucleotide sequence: TGTGCCAGCAGCGTAGGAGGGGGACAGGGATTCACTGAAGCTTTCTTT. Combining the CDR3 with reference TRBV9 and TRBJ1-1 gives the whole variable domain DSGVTQTPKHLITATGQRVTLRCSPRSGDLSVYWYQQSLDQGLQFLIQYYNGEERAKGNILERFSAQQFPDLHSELNLSSLELGDSALYFCASSVGGGQGFTEAFFGQGTRLTVV.

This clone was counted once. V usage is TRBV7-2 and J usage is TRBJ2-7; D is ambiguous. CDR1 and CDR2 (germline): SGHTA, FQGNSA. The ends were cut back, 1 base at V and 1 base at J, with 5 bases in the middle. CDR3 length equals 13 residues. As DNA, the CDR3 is TGTGCCAGCAGCTTAGGCGCATCCTACGAGCAGTACTTC. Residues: CASSLGASYEQYF.

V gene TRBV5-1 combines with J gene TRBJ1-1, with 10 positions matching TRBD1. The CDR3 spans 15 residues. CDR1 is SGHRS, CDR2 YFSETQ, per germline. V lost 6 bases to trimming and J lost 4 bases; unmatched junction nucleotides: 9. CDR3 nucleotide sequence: TGCGCCAGCACCCTTGGGGGGACAGGGGCCACTGAAGCTTTCTTT. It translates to CASTLGGTGATEAFF.

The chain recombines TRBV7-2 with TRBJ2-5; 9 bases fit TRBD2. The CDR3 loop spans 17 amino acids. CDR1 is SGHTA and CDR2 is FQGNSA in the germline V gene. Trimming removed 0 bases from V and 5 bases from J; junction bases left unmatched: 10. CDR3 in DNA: TGTGCCAGCAGCTTAGCTAGCGGGGGTGGGGTTGGGGAGACCCAGTACTTC. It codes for CASSLASGGGVGETQYF.

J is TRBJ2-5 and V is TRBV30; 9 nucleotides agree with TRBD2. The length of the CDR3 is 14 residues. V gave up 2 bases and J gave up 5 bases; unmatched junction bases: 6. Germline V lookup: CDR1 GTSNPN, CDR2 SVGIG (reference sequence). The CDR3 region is CAWSSGLAVETQYF. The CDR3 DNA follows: TGTGCCTGGAGTTCGGGACTAGCTGTCGAGACCCAGTACTTC.

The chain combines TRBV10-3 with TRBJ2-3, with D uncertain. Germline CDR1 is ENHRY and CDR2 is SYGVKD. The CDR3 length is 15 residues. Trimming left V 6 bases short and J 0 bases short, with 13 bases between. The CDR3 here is CAISSAETSTDTQYF. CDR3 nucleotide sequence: TGTGCCATCAGCTCGGCCGAGACTAGCACAGATACGCAGTATTTT.

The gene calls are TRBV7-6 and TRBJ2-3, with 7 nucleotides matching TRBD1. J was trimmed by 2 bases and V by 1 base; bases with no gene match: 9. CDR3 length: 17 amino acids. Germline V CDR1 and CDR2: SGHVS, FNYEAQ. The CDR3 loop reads CASSLGFSGQFTDTQYF. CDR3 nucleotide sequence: TGTGCCAGCAGCTTAGGGTTTTCGGGACAGTTCACAGATACGCAGTATTTT.

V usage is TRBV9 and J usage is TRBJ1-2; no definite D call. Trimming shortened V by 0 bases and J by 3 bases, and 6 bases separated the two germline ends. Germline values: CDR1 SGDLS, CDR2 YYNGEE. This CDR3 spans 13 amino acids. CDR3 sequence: CASSVEDYYGYTF. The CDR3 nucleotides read TGTGCCAGCAGCGTAGAGGACTACTATGGCTACACCTTC.

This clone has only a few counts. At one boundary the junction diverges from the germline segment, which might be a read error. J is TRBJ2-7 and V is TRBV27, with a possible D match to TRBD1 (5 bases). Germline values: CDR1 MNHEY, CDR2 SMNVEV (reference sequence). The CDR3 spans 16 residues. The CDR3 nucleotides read TGTGCCAGCAGTCTATCCGGACACTTTAATATGTACGAGCAGTACTTC. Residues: CASSLSGHFNMYEQYF.

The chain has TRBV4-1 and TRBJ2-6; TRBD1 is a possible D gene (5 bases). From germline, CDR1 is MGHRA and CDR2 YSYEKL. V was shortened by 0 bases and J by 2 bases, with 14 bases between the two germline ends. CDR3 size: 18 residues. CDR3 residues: CASSQEGRAGAGANVLTF. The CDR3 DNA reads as TGCGCCAGCAGCCAAGAGGGCAGGGCTGGTGCTGGGGCCAACGTCCTGACTTTC.

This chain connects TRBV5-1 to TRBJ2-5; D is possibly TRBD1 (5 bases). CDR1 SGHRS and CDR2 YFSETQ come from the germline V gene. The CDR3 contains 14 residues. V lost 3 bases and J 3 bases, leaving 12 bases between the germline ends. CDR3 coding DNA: TGCGCCAGCAGCTCCGGACATACCGAAGAGACCCAGTACTTC. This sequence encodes CASSSGHTEETQYF. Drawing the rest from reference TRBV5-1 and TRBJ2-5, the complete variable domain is KAGVTQTPRYLIKTRGQQVTLSCSPISGHRSVSWYQQTPGQGLQFLFEYFSETQRNKGNFPGRFSGRQFSNSRSEMNVSTLELGDSALYLCASSSGHTEETQYFGPGTRLLVL.

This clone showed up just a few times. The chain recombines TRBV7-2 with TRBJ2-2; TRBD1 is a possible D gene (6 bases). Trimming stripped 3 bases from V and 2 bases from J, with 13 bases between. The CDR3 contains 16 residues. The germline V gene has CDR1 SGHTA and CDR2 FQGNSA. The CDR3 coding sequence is TGTGCCAGCAGCTTGTTGTGGGACATCAACACCGGGGAGCTGTTTTTT. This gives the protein CASSLLWDINTGELFF.

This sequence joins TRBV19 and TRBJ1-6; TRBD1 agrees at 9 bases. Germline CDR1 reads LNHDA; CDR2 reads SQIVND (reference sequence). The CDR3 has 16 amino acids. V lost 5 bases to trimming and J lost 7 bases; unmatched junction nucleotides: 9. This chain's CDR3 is CASSFAGTGLNSPLHF. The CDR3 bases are TGTGCCAGTAGTTTCGCCGGGACAGGGTTAAATTCACCCCTCCACTTT.

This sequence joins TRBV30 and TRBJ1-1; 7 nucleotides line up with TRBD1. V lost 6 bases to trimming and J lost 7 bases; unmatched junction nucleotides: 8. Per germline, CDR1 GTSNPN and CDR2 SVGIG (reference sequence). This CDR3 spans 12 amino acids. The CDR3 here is CACLTGVVEAFF. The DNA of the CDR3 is TGTGCCTGCCTAACAGGGGTGGTTGAAGCTTTCTTT.

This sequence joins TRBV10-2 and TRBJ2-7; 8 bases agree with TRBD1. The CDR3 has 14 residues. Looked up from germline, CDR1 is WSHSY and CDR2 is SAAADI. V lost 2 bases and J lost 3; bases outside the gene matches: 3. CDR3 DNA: TGCGCCAGCAGTGAGAGTACAGGGGGCTACGAGCAGTACTTC. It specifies CASSESTGGYEQYF.

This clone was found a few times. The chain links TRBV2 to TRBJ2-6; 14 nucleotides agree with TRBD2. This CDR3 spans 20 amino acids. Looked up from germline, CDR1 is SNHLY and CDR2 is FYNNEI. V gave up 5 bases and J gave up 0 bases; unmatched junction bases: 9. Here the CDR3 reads CASSTWTSGGLGSGANVLTF. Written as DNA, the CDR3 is TGTGCCAGCAGTACCTGGACTAGCGGGGGGCTTGGCTCTGGGGCCAACGTCCTGACTTTC. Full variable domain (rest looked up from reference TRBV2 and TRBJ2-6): EPEVTQTPSHQVTQMGQEVILRCVPISNHLYFYWYRQILGQKVEFLVSFYNNEISEKSEIFDDQFSVERPDGSNFTLKIRSTKLEDSAMYFCASSTWTSGGLGSGANVLTFGAGSRLTVL.

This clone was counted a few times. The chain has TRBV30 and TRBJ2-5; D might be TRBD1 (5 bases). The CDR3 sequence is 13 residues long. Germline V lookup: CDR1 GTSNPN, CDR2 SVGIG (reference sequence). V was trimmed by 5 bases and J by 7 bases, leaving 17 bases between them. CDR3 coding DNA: TGTGCCTGGGAACTCAGGGAATTGGCGACCCAGTACTTC. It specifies CAWELRELATQYF.